Below, one T cell receptor (beta chain) is given with its context. This entry is derived from a study of response to subunit inactivated influenza vaccine. V dropped 5 bases and J dropped 2; count of bases not matched to a gene: 11. This CDR3 is built from 17 residues. Germline V CDR1 and CDR2: MNHEY, SVGEGT. TCRdb reprocessed the RT-PCR reads via MiXCR and lists one record per CDR3 protein. Here the sample spans hundreds of thousands of distinct CDR3 sequences, around 11% being singletons. These data were also filed under a second study, of T cells expressing NK-cell markers. That paper adds: The authors made TCR beta cDNA libraries by 5'RACE template switching. This switching added a universal primer site and UMIs. T cells sorted in several experiments were restricted to alpha-beta TCR T cells by an anti-gamma-delta TCR antibody. In a group of roughly 6 donors, dominant NKG2C+ clonotypes represented about 1.0-8% of CD8+ T cells.

This receptor was taken from a man aged 50-60 years who received an inactivated influenza vaccine. Sequenced here: PBMCs from blood, sampled on the day of vaccination. The genes are TRBV6-2 or TRBV6-3 and TRBJ2-1; 8 nucleotides align to TRBD1. Here the CDR3 DNA reads TGTGCCAGCAGTCTCCCCGGGACAGGTTTAACCTACAATGAGCAGTTCTTC. Protein sequence: CASSLPGTGLTYNEQFF.